The rows below give T cell receptor beta chains drawn from one sample of a study of T cell responses to AZD1222 COVID-19 vaccine. Method: immunoSEQ multiplex PCR; TCRdb's copy keeps in-frame clones and lacks some. This sample has about 120,000 clones, with around 90% found just once. Sequenced here: peripheral blood, sampled on day 0 of AZD1222 vaccination. These TCRs come from an adult in good health. Each CDR3 is given without its conserved first and last residue.

V: TRBV4-3
CDR3: ASSQGQGSGNTIY

V: TRBV5-1
CDR3: ASSLGQARNTEAF

V: TRBV4-3
CDR3: ASSHTGGPGGTDTQY

V: TRBV6-4
CDR3: ASSDSIRGTAGYT

V: TRBV7-6
CDR3: ASSSQIDSTNGYT

V: TRBV9
CDR3: ASSSSRGLGEKLF

V: TRBV21-1
CDR3: ASSKQGRSEKLF

V: TRBV18
CDR3: ASSPPGNSGNTIY

V: TRBV3-1/TRBV3-2
CDR3: ASSQDPAPTSGGYQETQY

V: TRBV28
CDR3: ASTSPGQSSYNSPLH

V: TRBV5-1
CDR3: ASSLQGPAGYT

V: TRBV6-5
CDR3: ASSYGGRPGNTIY

V: TRBV5-1
CDR3: ASSSYDRARTADTQY

V: TRBV5-1
CDR3: ASSGDREDNSPLH

V: TRBV7-2
CDR3: ASSPKRGDTYEQY

V: TRBV13
CDR3: ASTYKRGPYEQY

V: TRBV6-2/TRBV6-3
CDR3: ASSPRQGTGTEAF

V: TRBV28
CDR3: ASSSFPGANVLT

V: TRBV4-2
CDR3: ASSQQSSAGGSSYEQY

V: TRBV30
CDR3: AWDKALNTEAF

V: TRBV4-1
CDR3: ASSQEGFVEKLF

V: TRBV6-2/TRBV6-3
CDR3: ASSDREFEAF

V: TRBV21-1
CDR3: ASSKIGSEQY

V: TRBV19
CDR3: ASSIGGEGAPEAF

V: TRBV7-2
CDR3: ASSLAGGVGTEAF

V: TRBV5-1
CDR3: ASSSSGTAVRTLFYT

V: TRBV5-6
CDR3: ASSSHDRDPYGYT

V: TRBV7-3
CDR3: ASSLAPGRPYNEQF

V: TRBV6-2/TRBV6-3
CDR3: ASSSVRGPNYGYT

V: TRBV3-1/TRBV3-2
CDR3: ASSQAGGTDTQY

V: TRBV7-7
CDR3: ASSFPGQEDTEAF

V: TRBV7-9
CDR3: ASSLVTSGSYEQY

V: TRBV12-1
CDR3: ASSRDRDRQPQH

V: TRBV7-8
CDR3: ASSLAGNTEAF

V: TRBV19
CDR3: ASTLSGTGSTDTQY

V: TRBV11-3
CDR3: ASSPGGGDSTDTQY

V: TRBV18
CDR3: ASSPPNLGQYNSPLH

V: TRBV27
CDR3: ASTQVGTGYYEQY

V: TRBV29-1
CDR3: SVHRGWAEAF

V: TRBV2
CDR3: ASTGQGASSSYNSPLH

V: TRBV7-9
CDR3: ASSLSLTSDQNIQY

V: TRBV5-5
CDR3: ASSPVGQGKTEAF

V: TRBV5-1
CDR3: ASSLGSLAGSTDTQY

V: TRBV18
CDR3: ASSPRAGPNEKLF

V: TRBV5-1
CDR3: ASSLAPGTQETQY

V: TRBV18
CDR3: ASSPAEDGSPLH

V: TRBV28
CDR3: ASSFLQGIYEQY

V: TRBV28
CDR3: ASSSILITSSYNSPLH

V: TRBV12-3/TRBV12-4
CDR3: ASKPGGDEKLF

V: TRBV28
CDR3: ASSPPFGQENSNQPQH

V: TRBV24-1
CDR3: ATSDQPPLPGFRFEQY

V: TRBV6-5
CDR3: ASNEGDVSNQPQH

V: TRBV5-5
CDR3: ASSSALTRRGPLTDTQY

V: TRBV18
CDR3: ASSPGQGHGSNQPQH

V: TRBV29-1
CDR3: SADRGGDEQF

V: TRBV20-1
CDR3: SASAGESEQY

V: TRBV18
CDR3: ASSHWDSKLTNTEAF

V: TRBV4-3
CDR3: ASSQLAGENEQF

V: TRBV7-3
CDR3: ASSLQGVGSSGNTIY